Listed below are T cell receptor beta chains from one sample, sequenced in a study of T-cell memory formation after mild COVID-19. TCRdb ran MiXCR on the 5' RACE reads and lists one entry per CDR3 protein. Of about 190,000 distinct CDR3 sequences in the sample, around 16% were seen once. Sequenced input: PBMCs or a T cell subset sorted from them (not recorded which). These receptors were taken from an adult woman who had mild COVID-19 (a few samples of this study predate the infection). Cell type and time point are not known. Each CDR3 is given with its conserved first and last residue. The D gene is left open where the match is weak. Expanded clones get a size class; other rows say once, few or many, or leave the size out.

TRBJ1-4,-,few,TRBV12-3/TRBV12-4,CASSRQGLSNEKLFF,TGTGCCAGCAGTCGGCAGGGTTTGAGTAATGAAAAACTGTTTTTT
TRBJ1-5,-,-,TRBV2,CASSGGSGQLSNQPQHF,TGTGCCAGCAGTGGCGGCAGCGGACAGCTAAGCAATCAGCCCCAGCATTTT
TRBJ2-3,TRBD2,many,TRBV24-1,CATSADGRRGDTQYF,TGTGCCACCAGTGCTGACGGGAGGCGCGGAGATACGCAGTATTTT
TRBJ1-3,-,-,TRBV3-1,CASSPTGTSGNTIYF,TGTGCCAGCAGCCCAACGGGGACCTCTGGAAACACCATATATTTT
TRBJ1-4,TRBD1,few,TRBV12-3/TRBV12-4,CASKTGGEKLFF,TGTGCCAGCAAAACAGGGGGTGAAAAACTGTTTTTT
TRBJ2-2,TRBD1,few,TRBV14,CASSFRQGTNGELFF,TGTGCCAGCAGCTTTCGACAGGGAACGAACGGGGAGCTGTTTTTT
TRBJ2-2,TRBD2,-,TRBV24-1,CATSDILAGGISGELFF,TGTGCCACCAGTGATATACTAGCGGGAGGGATCTCCGGGGAGCTGTTTTTT
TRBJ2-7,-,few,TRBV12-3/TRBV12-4,CARGEGASYEQYF,TGTGCCAGGGGGGAGGGGGCCTCCTACGAGCAGTACTTC
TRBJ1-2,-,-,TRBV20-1,CSAFDHSNYGYTF,TGCAGTGCTTTTGACCACAGTAACTATGGCTACACCTTC
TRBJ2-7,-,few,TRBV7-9,CASSLGAEQYF,TGTGCCAGCAGCTTAGGAGCCGAGCAGTACTTC
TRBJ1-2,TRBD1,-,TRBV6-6,CATATGTADGYTF,TGTGCCACCGCCACCGGGACAGCCGATGGCTACACCTTC
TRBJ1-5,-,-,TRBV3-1,CASSQSGAQPQHF,TGTGCCAGCAGCCAAAGTGGGGCCCAGCCCCAGCATTTT
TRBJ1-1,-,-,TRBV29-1,CSVGGTGGGMNTEAFF,TGCAGCGTTGGGGGGACCGGAGGGGGAATGAACACTGAAGCTTTCTTT
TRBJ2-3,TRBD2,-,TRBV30,CAWSVGAGGTDTQYF,TGTGCCTGGAGTGTTGGAGCGGGGGGCACAGATACGCAGTATTTT
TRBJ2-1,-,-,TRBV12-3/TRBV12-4,CASSFAGYEQFF,TGTGCCAGCAGTTTTGCAGGGTACGAGCAGTTCTTC
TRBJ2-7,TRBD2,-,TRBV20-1,CSAGPGGYEQYF,TGCAGTGCTGGGCCGGGGGGCTACGAGCAGTACTTC
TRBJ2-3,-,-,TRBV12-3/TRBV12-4,CASSLKGDTQYF,TGTGCCAGCAGTTTGAAGGGGGATACGCAGTATTTT
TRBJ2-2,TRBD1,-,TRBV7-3,CASSFRAGGTGELFF,TGTGCCAGCAGCTTCAGAGCAGGGGGCACCGGGGAGCTGTTTTTT
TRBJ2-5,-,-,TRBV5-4,CASSPTGPLQETQYF,TGTGCCAGCAGTCCCACAGGACCCCTCCAAGAGACCCAGTACTTC
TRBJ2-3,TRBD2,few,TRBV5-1,CASSWDRGGSTDTQYF,TGCGCCAGCAGCTGGGACCGGGGGGGAAGCACAGATACGCAGTATTTT
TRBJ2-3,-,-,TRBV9,CASSVVPVGDTQYF,TGTGCCAGCAGCGTAGTGCCGGTGGGAGATACGCAGTATTTT
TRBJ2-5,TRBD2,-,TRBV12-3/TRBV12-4,CASAVAGKTQYF,TGTGCCAGCGCCGTAGCGGGAAAGACCCAGTACTTC
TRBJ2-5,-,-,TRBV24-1,CATSDASVQGETQYF,TGTGCCACCAGTGACGCTAGCGTCCAAGGGGAGACCCAGTACTTC
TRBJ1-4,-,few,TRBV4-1,CASSQESRGRGTNEKLFF,TGCGCCAGCAGCCAAGAGTCCAGGGGAAGAGGAACTAATGAAAAACTGTTTTTT
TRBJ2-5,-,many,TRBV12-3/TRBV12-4,CASSLTRIETQYF,TGTGCCAGCAGTCTGACACGGATAGAGACCCAGTACTTC
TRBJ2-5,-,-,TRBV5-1,CASSLRERGTQYF,TGCGCCAGCAGCTTGCGGGAGAGAGGGACCCAGTACTTC
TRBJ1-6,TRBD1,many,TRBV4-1,CASSQGRTGRASPLHF,TGCGCCAGCAGCCAAGGCAGGACAGGGAGAGCGTCACCCCTCCACTTT
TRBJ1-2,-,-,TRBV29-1,CSVIDDGYTF,TGCAGCGTTATCGACGATGGCTACACCTTC
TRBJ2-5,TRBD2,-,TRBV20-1,CSGKRGAGETQYF,TGCAGTGGGAAGCGGGGGGCCGGGGAGACCCAGTACTTC
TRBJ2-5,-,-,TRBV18,CASSRGRETQYF,TGTGCCAGCTCACGGGGCCGCGAGACCCAGTACTTC
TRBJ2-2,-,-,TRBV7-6,CASSSLLAANTGELFF,TGTGCCAGCAGCTCCTTGTTAGCGGCGAACACCGGGGAGCTGTTTTTT
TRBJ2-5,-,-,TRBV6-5,CASSYGVVETQYF,TGTGCCAGCAGTTATGGGGTAGTGGAGACCCAGTACTTC
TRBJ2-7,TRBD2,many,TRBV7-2,CASSLERGISYEQYF,TGTGCCAGCAGCCTAGAGCGGGGTATTTCCTACGAGCAGTACTTC
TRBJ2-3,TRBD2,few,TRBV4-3,CASSQNGLAGYRDTQYF,TGCGCCAGCAGCCAAAACGGACTAGCGGGATATAGGGATACGCAGTATTTT
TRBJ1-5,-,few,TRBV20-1,CSARMVGSNQPQHF,TGCAGTGCTAGAATGGTGGGCAGCAATCAGCCCCAGCATTTT
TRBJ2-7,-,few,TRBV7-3,CASTLEGRTYEQYF,TGTGCCAGCACCTTGGAGGGGAGGACCTACGAGCAGTACTTC
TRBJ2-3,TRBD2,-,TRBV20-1,CSARAGTSATDTQYF,TGCAGTGCTAGAGCCGGGACTAGCGCAACAGATACGCAGTATTTT
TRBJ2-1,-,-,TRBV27,CASSSRSSYNEQFF,TGTGCCAGCAGTTCTAGGAGCTCCTACAATGAGCAGTTCTTC
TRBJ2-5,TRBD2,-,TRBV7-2,CASTQRVTSFTETQYF,TGTGCCAGCACCCAAAGGGTGACTAGCTTTACAGAGACCCAGTACTTC
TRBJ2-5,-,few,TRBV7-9,CASSPLVAGQETQYF,TGTGCCAGCAGCCCGTTGGTGGCGGGACAAGAGACCCAGTACTTC
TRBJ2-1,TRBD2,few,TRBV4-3,CASSQESRASGSRGEQFF,TGCGCCAGCAGCCAAGAAAGTCGTGCTAGCGGGAGTCGGGGTGAGCAGTTCTTC
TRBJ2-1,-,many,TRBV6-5,CASSYHPSSYNEQFF,TGTGCCAGCAGTTATCACCCGAGCTCCTACAATGAGCAGTTCTTC
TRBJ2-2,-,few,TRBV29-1,CSVEDRWGATGELFF,TGCAGCGTTGAGGATCGATGGGGTGCCACCGGGGAGCTGTTTTTT
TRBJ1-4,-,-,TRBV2,CASWGYSLLFF,TGTGCCAGCTGGGGGTACTCGTTACTGTTTTTT
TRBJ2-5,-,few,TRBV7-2,CASSTGQSLGETQYF,TGTGCCAGCAGCACTGGACAGTCCCTCGGAGAGACCCAGTACTTC
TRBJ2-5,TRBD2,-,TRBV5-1,CASSFWTSGQETQYF,TGCGCCAGCAGCTTCTGGACTAGCGGCCAAGAGACCCAGTACTTC
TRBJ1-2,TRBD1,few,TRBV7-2,CASSLGARQGGGYTF,TGTGCCAGCAGCTTAGGGGCCCGACAGGGGGGTGGCTACACCTTC
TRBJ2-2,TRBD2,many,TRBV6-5,CASRPTSGGAGELFF,TGTGCCAGCAGACCGACTAGCGGGGGGGCCGGGGAGCTGTTTTTT
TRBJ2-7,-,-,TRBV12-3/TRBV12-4,CASSSPGRAGRAYEQYF,TGTGCCAGCAGTTCGCCGGGCAGGGCAGGGAGAGCCTACGAGCAGTACTTC